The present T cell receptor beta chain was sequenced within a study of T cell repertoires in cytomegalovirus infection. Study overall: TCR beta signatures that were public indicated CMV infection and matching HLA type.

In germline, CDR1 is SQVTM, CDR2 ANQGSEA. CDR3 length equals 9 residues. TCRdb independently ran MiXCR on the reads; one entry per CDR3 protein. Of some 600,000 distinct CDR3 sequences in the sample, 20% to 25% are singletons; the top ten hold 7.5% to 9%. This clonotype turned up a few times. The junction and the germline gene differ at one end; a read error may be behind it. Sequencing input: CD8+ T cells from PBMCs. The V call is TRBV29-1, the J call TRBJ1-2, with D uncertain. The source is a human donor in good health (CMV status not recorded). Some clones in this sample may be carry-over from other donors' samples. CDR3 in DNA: TGCAGCGTTGACATTGGCCGAAGATTC. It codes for CSVDIGRRF.